Presented here are 26 T cell receptor beta chains from one specimen sequenced in a study of blood T cell repertoires in COVID-19. Data came from immunoSEQ multiplex PCR; TCRdb stores just in-frame clones and leaves some out. The sample lists approximately 25,000 clones, 92% occurring once. Material: peripheral blood. All receptors derive from a man in his 70s with active COVID-19.

This clone was counted between two and nine times. The rearrangement links TRBV6-2 or TRBV6-3 to TRBJ2-1; possible D gene TRBD1, 6 bases. The V gene lost 5 bases and the J gene lost 7 bases, with 9 bases spanning the gap. Germline lookup yields CDR1 MNHEY and CDR2 SVGEGT. This CDR3 contains 12 residues. CDR3 residues: CASSNTGNEQFF. DNA of the CDR3: TGTGCCAGCAGTAACACAGGGAATGAGCAGTTCTTC.

V is TRBV4-1 and J is TRBJ2-5; 7 bases are a match to TRBD1. The CDR3 is 16 amino acids. The V and J ends lost 0 bases and 1 base, in that order; junction bases with no gene match: 5. CDR1 and CDR2 from the germline V gene are MGHRA and YSYEKL. CDR3 bases: TGCGCCAGCAGCCAAGAAGTCAGGGGGTCCCAAGAGACCCAGTACTTC. Translating it yields CASSQEVRGSQETQYF.

The chain has TRBV20-1 and TRBJ2-7; the match to TRBD1 covers 10 bases. CDR3 length: 14 amino acids. The ends lost 3 bases at V and 2 bases at J; junction bases unmatched: 4. Germline V lookup: CDR1 DFQATT, CDR2 SNEGSKA (reference sequence). This CDR3 reads CSASSGTGAYEQYF. The CDR3 coding sequence is TGCAGTGCTAGTTCCGGGACAGGGGCCTACGAGCAGTACTTC.

The chain carries TRBV20-1 and TRBJ2-3; D not resolved. Trimming took off 5 bases at V and 12 bases at J, with 15 bases between the two ends. Germline assignment: CDR1 DFQATT and CDR2 SNEGSKA (reference sequence). The CDR3 sequence is 11 residues long. DNA for the CDR3: TGCAGTGCTTCCTACTTCGTGTTACAGTATTTT. Translated: CSASYFVLQYF.

The chain carries TRBV14 and TRBJ1-1; 7 nucleotides match TRBD1. The germline gives CDR1 SGHDN, CDR2 FVKESK. The CDR3 runs 15 residues. The V gene end was trimmed by 4 bases and the J gene end by 0 bases; junction bases not matched to a gene: 5. The CDR3 region has the DNA TGTGCCAGCAGCCGGGGACAGCGAGTGAACACTGAAGCTTTCTTT. Amino acid sequence: CASSRGQRVNTEAFF.

The gene calls are TRBV10-3 and TRBJ2-1; no definite D call. The germline V gene encodes CDR1 ENHRY and CDR2 SYGVKD. This CDR3 region has 12 residues. V lost 3 bases and J 6 bases, leaving 6 bases between the germline ends. CDR3 bases: TGTGCCATCAGTGACCTACTCAATGAGCAGTTCTTC. This translates into CAISDLLNEQFF.

The chain combines TRBV19 with TRBJ2-1; 10 nucleotides align to TRBD1. This CDR3 has 16 amino acids. V gave up 1 base and J gave up 4 bases; unmatched junction bases: 4. The germline V gene encodes CDR1 LNHDA and CDR2 SQIVND (reference sequence). CDR3 protein: CASSIVSGQGYNEQFF. CDR3 sequence (DNA): TGTGCCAGTAGTATAGTTTCGGGACAGGGGTACAATGAGCAGTTCTTC. The full variable domain, in which reference TRBV19 and TRBJ2-1 provide the parts outside the CDR3, is DGGITQSPKYLFRKEGQNVTLSCEQNLNHDAMYWYRQDPGQGLRLIYYSQIVNDFQKGDIAEGYSVSREKKESFPLTVTSAQKNPTAFYLCASSIVSGQGYNEQFFGPGTRLTVL.

The rearrangement joins TRBV18 to TRBJ1-1; D unclear. Deletions cut 2 bases from V and 0 bases from J, with 7 bases between. CDR1 and CDR2 (germline): KGHSH, LQKENI. The CDR3 sequence is 14 residues long. DNA of the CDR3: TGTGCCAGCTCACCAGCGGAGATGAACACTGAAGCTTTCTTT. It specifies CASSPAEMNTEAFF.

V usage is TRBV2 and J usage is TRBJ2-7; maybe TRBD2 (5 bases). The CDR3 has 17 residues. Trimming left V 2 bases short and J 0 bases short, with 17 bases between. Germline CDR1 and CDR2: SNHLY and FYNNEI. CDR3 sequence (DNA): TGTGCCAGCAGTGAAACGGGGTGGGTGTTGAGCTCCTACGAGCAGTACTTC. Amino acids: CASSETGWVLSSYEQYF.

This chain connects TRBV5-6 to TRBJ2-2; 10 bases are shared with TRBD1. Trimming removed 3 bases from V and 6 bases from J; junction bases left unmatched: 5. There are 15 residues in the CDR3. CDR1 and CDR2 (germline): SGHDT, YYEEEE. The CDR3 DNA follows: TGTGCCAGCAGCTCCCGGGACAGGGGACCCGGGGAGCTGTTTTTT. It codes for CASSSRDRGPGELFF.

This chain links TRBV11-2 with TRBJ2-7, with TRBD2 matching over 10 bases. CDR3 length: 16 amino acids. The germline CDR1 and CDR2 sequences are SGHAT and FQNNGV. Trimming took 6 bases from V and 5 from J; bases not matched to a gene: 13. The CDR3 DNA reads TGTGCCAGCAGTGAACCCCTAGCGGGAGACGGCGACGAGCAGTACTTC. It yields the protein CASSEPLAGDGDEQYF. Based on the CDR3 plus reference TRBV11-2 and TRBJ2-7, the full variable domain is EAGVAQSPRYKIIEKRQSVAFWCNPISGHATLYWYQQILGQGPKLLIQFQNNGVVDDSQLPKDRFSAERLKGVDSTLKIQPAKLEDSAVYLCASSEPLAGDGDEQYFGPGTRLTVT.

V and J are TRBV7-8 and TRBJ2-7; TRBD2 matches 8 bases. V dropped 5 bases and J dropped 6; count of bases not matched to a gene: 6. This CDR3 region has 13 residues. Germline CDR1 and CDR2: SGHVS and FQNEAQ. CDR3: CASSPGTRGEQYF. For the CDR3, the DNA is TGTGCCAGCAGCCCCGGGACTAGGGGCGAGCAGTACTTC.

The CDR3, as DNA: TGTGCCAGCAGCTTAGCTAGGGGGCCATCCGGCGAGCAGTACTTC. It encodes CASSLARGPSGEQYF. V and J are TRBV11-2 and TRBJ2-7; 7 positions agree with TRBD1. This CDR3 is built from 15 residues. Trimming took 1 base from V and 6 from J; bases not matched to a gene: 9. Germline V CDR1 and CDR2: SGHAT, FQNNGV.

The chain combines TRBV6-5 with TRBJ1-1, with 9 nucleotides matching TRBD1. The CDR3 sequence is 14 residues long. Looked up from germline, CDR1 is MNHEY and CDR2 is SVGAGI. The trim removed 6 bases at V and 11 bases at J, leaving 13 bases unmatched. The CDR3 coding sequence is TGTGCCAGCAGATCAACAGGGGGCGGATTCTACGCTTTCTTT. Its translation is CASRSTGGGFYAFF.

The gene calls are TRBV7-8 and TRBJ2-3; 14 nucleotides agree with TRBD2. With 5 bases clipped from V and 6 bases from J, the junction kept 10 bases outside the gene matches. CDR1 is SGHVS, CDR2 FQNEAQ, per germline. This CDR3 is built from 17 residues. CDR3 in DNA: TGTGCCAGCAGCCCCAGACTAGCGGGGGGGCCAGGGGATACGCAGTATTTT. Amino acids: CASSPRLAGGPGDTQYF.

V gene TRBV5-1 combines with J gene TRBJ1-4; D may be TRBD1 (6 bases). Trimming took 4 bases from V and 4 from J, leaving 14 bases between them. The CDR3 extends over 15 amino acids. CDR1 is SGHRS and CDR2 is YFSETQ in the germline V gene. DNA of the CDR3: TGCGCCAGCAGCGCTTACAGGGTCGGTAATGAAAAACTGTTTTTT. Amino acid sequence: CASSAYRVGNEKLFF.

The V and J genes are TRBV5-8 and TRBJ2-2, with TRBD1 matching 8 bases. This CDR3 is built from 15 residues. Germline V gene lookup returns CDR1 SGHTS and CDR2 YDEGEE. V lost 6 bases to trimming and J lost 4 bases; unmatched junction nucleotides: 8. CDR3 sequence (DNA): TGTGCCAGCACCAGGACAGGGTTGCGCACCGGGGAGCTGTTTTTT. This codes for CASTRTGLRTGELFF.

The rearrangement links TRBV24-1 to TRBJ2-1, with 11 bases identical to TRBD2. V shed 4 bases, J shed 0 bases, and the junction held 4 bases outside the gene matches. CDR1 and CDR2 (germline): KGHDR, SFDVKD. The CDR3 covers 17 residues. CDR3 in DNA: TGTGCCACCAGTGACACTAGCGGGGGAAGCTCCTACAATGAGCAGTTCTTC. Residues: CATSDTSGGSSYNEQFF.

This clone was seen a few times. The V gene is TRBV7-8, the J gene TRBJ2-1, with 11 bases fitting TRBD2. The V gene end was trimmed by 5 bases and the J gene end by 4 bases; junction bases not matched to a gene: 4. The CDR3 runs to 15 residues. Germline loops: CDR1 SGHVS, CDR2 FQNEAQ. The DNA for the CDR3 is TGTGCCAGCAGCCTACTAGCGGGAGTTTACAATGAGCAGTTCTTC. This translates into CASSLLAGVYNEQFF. Full variable domain (rest looked up from reference TRBV7-8 and TRBJ2-1): GAGVSQSPRYKVAKRGQDVALRCDPISGHVSLFWYQQALGQGPEFLTYFQNEAQLDKSGLPSDRFFAERPEGSVSTLKIQRTQQEDSAVYLCASSLLAGVYNEQFFGPGTRLTVL.

The V call is TRBV28, the J call TRBJ2-1; 7 bases line up with TRBD2. The CDR3 runs 16 residues. The ends lost 3 bases at V and 7 bases at J; junction bases unmatched: 12. Germline CDR1 is MDHEN and CDR2 is SYDVKM. CDR3 loop: CASSLTGGRSGNEQFF. CDR3 nucleotides: TGTGCCAGCAGTTTGACGGGCGGGAGAAGTGGGAATGAGCAGTTCTTC.

V usage is TRBV6-5 and J usage is TRBJ2-7; D may be TRBD2 (6 bases). CDR3 length: 13 residues. Germline V gene sequence: CDR1 MNHEY, CDR2 SVGAGI. Between the trimmed V and J ends, which lost 7 bases and 4 bases, there was a span of 14 bases. DNA of the CDR3: TGTGCCAGCAAGGTTGGGACTGGGTACGAGCAGTACTTC. Amino acids: CASKVGTGYEQYF.

The chain is built from TRBV28 and TRBJ1-2, with D possibly TRBD1 on 6 matching bases. V was trimmed by 4 bases and J by 7 bases, leaving 13 bases between them. In germline, CDR1 is MDHEN, CDR2 SYDVKM. This CDR3 has 13 amino acids. CDR3: CASSSTGLGGYTF. CDR3 bases: TGTGCCAGCAGTTCAACAGGGCTAGGTGGCTACACCTTC.

V and J are TRBV27 and TRBJ2-3; D might be TRBD2 (6 bases). This CDR3 comprises 14 residues. V was pared by 7 bases and J by 2 bases, with 13 bases between. The V gene's germline CDR1 is MNHEY and CDR2 SMNVEV (reference sequence). The CDR3 loop is CASTPGLTTDTQYF. CDR3 DNA sequence: TGTGCCAGCACCCCGGGACTTACCACAGATACGCAGTATTTT.

This chain joins TRBV7-2 and TRBJ2-3; TRBD2 is a possible D gene (7 bases). This CDR3 contains 13 residues. V was shortened by 4 bases and J by 6 bases, with 11 bases between the two germline ends. Germline loops: CDR1 SGHTA, CDR2 FQGNSA. CDR3 nucleotide sequence: TGTGCCAGCAGCTCTGGGAGGGGGGATACGCAGTATTTT. Amino acids: CASSSGRGDTQYF.

The J gene is TRBJ2-7, the V gene TRBV11-2, with D uncertain. The length of the CDR3 is 14 residues. Trimming took 7 bases from V and 6 from J, leaving 19 bases between them. The germline gives CDR1 SGHAT, CDR2 FQNNGV. The CDR3 nucleotides read TGTGCCAGCACCTGGGCAGCTCGGCCCGGCGAGCAGTACTTC. Amino acid sequence: CASTWAARPGEQYF.

The V call is TRBV6-5, the J call TRBJ2-3, with TRBD1 as a possible D gene (5 bases). V was trimmed by 6 bases and J by 3 bases, leaving 7 bases between them. The CDR3 has 12 residues. CDR1 MNHEY and CDR2 SVGAGI come from the germline V gene. In DNA, the CDR3 is TGTGCCAGCAGGGCAGGGACAGATACGCAGTATTTT. Its translation: CASRAGTDTQYF.